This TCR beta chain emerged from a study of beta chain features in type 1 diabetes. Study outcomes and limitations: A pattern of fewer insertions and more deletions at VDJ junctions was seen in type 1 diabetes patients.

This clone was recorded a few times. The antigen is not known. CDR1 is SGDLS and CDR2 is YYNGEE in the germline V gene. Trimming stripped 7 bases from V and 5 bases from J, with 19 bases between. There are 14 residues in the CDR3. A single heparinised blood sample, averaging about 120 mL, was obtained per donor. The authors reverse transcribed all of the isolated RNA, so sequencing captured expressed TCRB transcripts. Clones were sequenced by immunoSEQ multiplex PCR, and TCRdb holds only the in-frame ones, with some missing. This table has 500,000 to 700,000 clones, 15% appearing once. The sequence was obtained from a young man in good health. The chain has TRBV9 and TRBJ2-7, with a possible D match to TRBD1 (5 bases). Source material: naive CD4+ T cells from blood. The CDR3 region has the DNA TGTGCCAGCGCCCCTAGGCTAGGGGTCCACGAGCAGTACTTC. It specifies CASAPRLGVHEQYF.